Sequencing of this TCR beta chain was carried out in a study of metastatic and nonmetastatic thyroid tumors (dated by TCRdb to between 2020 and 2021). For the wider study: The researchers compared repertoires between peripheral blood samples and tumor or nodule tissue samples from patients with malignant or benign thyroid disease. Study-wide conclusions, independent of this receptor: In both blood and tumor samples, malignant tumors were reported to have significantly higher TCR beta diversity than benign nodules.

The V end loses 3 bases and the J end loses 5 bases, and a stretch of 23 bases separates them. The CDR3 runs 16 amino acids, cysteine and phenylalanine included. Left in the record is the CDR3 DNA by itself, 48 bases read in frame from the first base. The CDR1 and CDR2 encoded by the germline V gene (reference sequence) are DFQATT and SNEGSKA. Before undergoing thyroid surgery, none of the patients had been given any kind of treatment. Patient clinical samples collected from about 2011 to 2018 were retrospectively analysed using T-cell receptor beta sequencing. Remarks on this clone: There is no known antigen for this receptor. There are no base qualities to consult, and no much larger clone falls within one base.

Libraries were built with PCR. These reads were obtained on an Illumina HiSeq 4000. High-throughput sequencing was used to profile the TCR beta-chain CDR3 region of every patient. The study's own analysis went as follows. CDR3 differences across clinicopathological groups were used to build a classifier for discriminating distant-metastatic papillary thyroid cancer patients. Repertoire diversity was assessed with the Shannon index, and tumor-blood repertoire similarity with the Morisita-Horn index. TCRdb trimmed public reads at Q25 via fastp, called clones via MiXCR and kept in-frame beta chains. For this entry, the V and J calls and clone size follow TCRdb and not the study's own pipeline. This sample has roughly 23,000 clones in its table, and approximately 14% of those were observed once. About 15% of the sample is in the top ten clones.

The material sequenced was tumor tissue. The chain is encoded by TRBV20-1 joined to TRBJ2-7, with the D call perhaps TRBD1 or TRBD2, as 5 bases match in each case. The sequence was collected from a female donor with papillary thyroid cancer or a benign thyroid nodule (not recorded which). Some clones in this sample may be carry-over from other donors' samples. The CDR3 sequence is CSASGPGRSSNDEQYF. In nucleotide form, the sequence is TGCAGTGCTAGCGGTCCGGGACGGTCCTCAAATGACGAGCAGTACTTC.